The source of this T cell receptor beta chain is a study of CD8 T cells in Susac syndrome. Study results and caveats: The relatively small number of individuals in the TCR sequencing and HLA analysis was acknowledged by the study.

The germline V and J ends were trimmed by 5 bases and 7 bases, with 17 bases remaining between them. CDR1 is SGHTA, CDR2 FQGNSA, per germline. The CDR3 spans 14 residues. Random hexamers were used to reverse transcribe the RNA input (roughly 0.5 to 1 ug). TCRdb fed the immunoSEQ multiplex PCR reads into MiXCR, producing one record per CDR3 protein. The table has about 110,000 distinct CDR3 sequences, 94% seen once; the top ten hold over 0.35%. In regard to this clonotype: What it recognizes is unknown.

CD8+ and CD4+ T cells from blood underwent TCR beta sequencing. The receptor comes from a human donor with Susac syndrome. The chain employs TRBV7-2 and TRBJ1-1, with D possibly TRBD1 on 6 matching bases. Sequences were obtained from CD8+ T cells from PBMCs. CDR3 nucleotides: TGTGCCAGCAGCCAACAGGGTATCTACTTTGAAGCTTTCTTT. Translation: CASSQQGIYFEAFF.